Shown below are 20 T cell receptor beta chains from a single sample sequenced in a study of cytomegalovirus exposure and HLA in healthy donors. The primer mix had 60 Vbeta and 13 Jbeta primers. Measured with immunoSEQ multiplex PCR; TCRdb has only the in-frame clones, and not every one. The top ten clones hold approximately 1.3% of a sample with about 110,000 clones, around three quarters of them seen once. What was sequenced was PBMCs. These TCRs come from a woman between 25 and 40 years old in good health and CMV-seronegative.

The V call is TRBV9, the J call TRBJ2-5; 8 bases line up with TRBD2. Germline-derived CDR1 and CDR2 are SGDLS and YYNGEE. Germline trimming cut 7 bases from V and 4 bases from J; bases unmatched to any gene: 3. CDR3 length: 12 residues. The CDR3, as DNA: TGTGCCAGCGGACTAGCCGGAGAGACCCAGTACTTC. This sequence encodes CASGLAGETQYF.

This chain joins TRBV4-3 and TRBJ2-1, with 9 bases matching TRBD1. Per germline, CDR1 LGHNA and CDR2 YSLEER. This CDR3 has 20 amino acids. V dropped 2 bases and J dropped 4; count of bases not matched to a gene: 18. DNA for the CDR3: TGCGCCAGCAGCCAACGGACGGGACAGGGTCGCTATTTCTCGTACAATGAGCAGTTCTTC. Translated: CASSQRTGQGRYFSYNEQFF.

This clone was picked up a small number of times. V usage is TRBV28 and J usage is TRBJ1-5; the match to TRBD1 covers 9 bases. The length of the CDR3 is 14 residues. The V gene end was trimmed by 3 bases and the J gene end by 7 bases; junction bases not matched to a gene: 4. Germline V gene sequence: CDR1 MDHEN, CDR2 SYDVKM. CDR3 protein: CASSFPDRGQPQHF. Here the CDR3 DNA reads TGTGCCAGCAGTTTTCCGGACAGGGGCCAGCCCCAGCATTTT.

The V gene is TRBV2, the J gene TRBJ2-7; unclear D gene. This CDR3 spans 11 amino acids. V shed 5 bases and J shed 7 bases, with 9 bases lying between them. CDR1 SNHLY and CDR2 FYNNEI come from the germline V gene. The CDR3 sequence: CASSTAFEQYF. The CDR3 nucleotides are TGTGCCAGCAGTACAGCCTTTGAGCAGTACTTC. Combining the CDR3 with reference TRBV2 and TRBJ2-7 gives the whole variable domain EPEVTQTPSHQVTQMGQEVILRCVPISNHLYFYWYRQILGQKVEFLVSFYNNEISEKSEIFDDQFSVERPDGSNFTLKIRSTKLEDSAMYFCASSTAFEQYFGPGTRLTVT.

The J gene is TRBJ1-2, the V gene TRBV2; 8 bases line up with TRBD1. From germline, CDR1 is SNHLY and CDR2 FYNNEI. The length of the CDR3 is 17 residues. The V segment lost 3 bases and the J segment 3 bases; nucleotides outside the gene matches: 12. CDR3 sequence: CASSDPGLTGVDYGYTF. The CDR3 DNA is TGTGCCAGCAGTGACCCGGGACTGACAGGGGTCGACTATGGCTACACCTTC.

The chain couples TRBV11-2 to TRBJ2-1; TRBD2 aligns across 13 bases. The CDR3 sequence is 15 residues long. V was pared by 5 bases and J by 10 bases, with 8 bases of the junction left unmatched. Germline assignment: CDR1 SGHAT and CDR2 FQNNGV. This CDR3 reads CASSPGTSGVGEQFF. The CDR3 DNA is TGTGCCAGCAGCCCAGGGACTAGCGGGGTGGGAGAGCAGTTCTTC.

The table lists this clone with a few counts. The rearrangement joins TRBV7-6 to TRBJ1-6, with 9 bases that match TRBD1. The trim removed 5 bases at V and 11 bases at J, leaving 4 bases unmatched. Germline V lookup: CDR1 SGHVS, CDR2 FNYEAQ. The CDR3 is 13 residues long. The CDR3 here is CASSLDRGTPLHF. Written as DNA, the CDR3 is TGTGCCAGCAGCCTGGACAGGGGAACACCCCTCCACTTT.

The chain joins TRBV28 to TRBJ2-7, with D perhaps TRBD2 (6 bases). This CDR3 is built from 13 residues. Germline-derived CDR1 and CDR2 are MDHEN and SYDVKM. V lost 6 bases, J lost 4 bases, and 13 bases lay in between. As DNA, the CDR3 is TGTGCCAGCAGGCCGGGAGCCAGGTACGAGCAGTACTTC. It encodes CASRPGARYEQYF.

The chain joins TRBV4-1 to TRBJ2-2; 7 bases align to TRBD1. The CDR3 runs to 15 residues. Germline V gene sequence: CDR1 MGHRA, CDR2 YSYEKL. The J segment lost 6 bases and the V segment lost 2 bases, leaving 6 bases of the junction unmatched. This CDR3 is CASSQPTGRSGELFF. For the CDR3, the DNA is TGCGCCAGCAGCCAACCGACAGGGCGTTCCGGGGAGCTGTTTTTT.

The rearrangement links TRBV7-2 to TRBJ2-4; D gene ambiguous. The germline V and J ends were trimmed by 4 bases and 0 bases, with 10 bases remaining between them. The CDR3 length is 15 residues. Germline V lookup: CDR1 SGHTA, CDR2 FQGNSA. Here the CDR3 DNA reads TGTGCCAGCAGCTCGACTGTACTAGCCAAAAACATTCAGTACTTC. Amino acid sequence: CASSSTVLAKNIQYF.

This chain joins TRBV19 and TRBJ1-5; 10 nucleotides match TRBD1. CDR1 is LNHDA, CDR2 SQIVND, per germline (reference sequence). This CDR3 spans 14 amino acids. After removal of 9 bases from V and 1 base from J, the junction contained 3 bases not matched to a gene. CDR3 loop: CASRTGGSNQPQHF. CDR3 in DNA: TGTGCCAGCAGGACAGGGGGGAGCAATCAGCCCCAGCATTTT.

This clone was detected only a few times. The chain combines TRBV5-1 with TRBJ2-5; the D gene is possibly TRBD2 (5 bases). The CDR3 is 14 residues long. Germline CDR1 and CDR2: SGHRS and YFSETQ. V dropped 0 bases and J dropped 0 bases, with 6 bases sitting between them. The CDR3 coding sequence is TGCGCCAGCAGCTTGGTCGGGGACCAAGAGACCCAGTACTTC. It codes for CASSLVGDQETQYF.

J is TRBJ1-4 and V is TRBV28; D call uncertain. The V and J ends lost 6 bases and 2 bases respectively, with 16 bases between them. This CDR3 has 16 residues. The germline gives CDR1 MDHEN, CDR2 SYDVKM. The CDR3 here is CASRGRGRGTNEKLFF. The CDR3 nucleotides read TGTGCCAGCAGGGGTAGAGGACGGGGTACTAATGAAAAACTGTTTTTT.

V gene TRBV11-3 combines with J gene TRBJ2-7; D perhaps matches TRBD2 (5 bases). Per germline, CDR1 SGHNT and CDR2 YENEEA. The CDR3 sequence is 13 residues long. Trimming cost V 6 bases and J 2 bases, with 11 bases left between them. The CDR3 loop reads CASSPGSTYEQYF. In nucleotides, the CDR3 is TGTGCCAGCAGTCCGGGGAGTACCTACGAGCAGTACTTC.

The chain has TRBV27 and TRBJ1-1; 8 nucleotides agree with TRBD1. CDR1 and CDR2 (germline): MNHEY, SMNVEV (reference sequence). Trimming removed 6 bases from V and 3 bases from J; junction bases left unmatched: 21. The CDR3 sequence is 19 residues long. DNA for the CDR3: TGTGCCAGCAGCCCTATACGCCTGGGGACAGGTCCAGGAGACACTGAAGCTTTCTTT. It translates to CASSPIRLGTGPGDTEAFF.

The chain recombines TRBV30 with TRBJ1-5; TRBD1 agrees at 7 bases. The CDR3 sequence is 17 residues long. After removal of 0 bases from V and 0 bases from J, the junction contained 8 bases not matched to a gene. CDR1 and CDR2 (germline): GTSNPN, SVGIG (reference sequence). The CDR3 loop is CAWSVRTGPYSNQPQHF. The CDR3, as DNA: TGTGCCTGGAGTGTTCGGACAGGTCCTTATAGCAATCAGCCCCAGCATTTT.

V is TRBV11-2 and J is TRBJ1-1; D gene unclear. This CDR3 has 12 residues. Germline-derived CDR1 and CDR2 are SGHAT and FQNNGV. V lost 5 bases and J 8 bases, leaving 12 bases between the germline ends. The CDR3 loop reads CASSLSSLEAFF. The CDR3 DNA is TGTGCCAGCAGCCTGTCCTCCCTCGAAGCTTTCTTT. Combining the CDR3 with reference TRBV11-2 and TRBJ1-1 gives the whole variable domain EAGVAQSPRYKIIEKRQSVAFWCNPISGHATLYWYQQILGQGPKLLIQFQNNGVVDDSQLPKDRFSAERLKGVDSTLKIQPAKLEDSAVYLCASSLSSLEAFFGQGTRLTVV.

This chain joins TRBV11-3 and TRBJ2-2, with D possibly being TRBD1 (7 bases). Per the germline V gene, CDR1 is SGHNT and CDR2 is YENEEA. The CDR3 covers 15 residues. The V gene lost 4 bases and the J gene lost 3 bases, with 12 bases spanning the gap. In DNA form, the CDR3 reads TGTGCCAGCAGCTGGGGGGACAGAGACACCGGGGAGCTGTTTTTT. Translation: CASSWGDRDTGELFF.

A few counts support this clone. The gene calls are TRBV27 and TRBJ2-4, with 7 bases matching TRBD1. This CDR3 comprises 15 residues. V lost 7 bases, J lost 5 bases, and 11 bases stayed unmatched. Germline CDR1 reads MNHEY; CDR2 reads SMNVEV (reference sequence). The CDR3 DNA reads TGTGCCAGCACCTCACTAGGGGGCCAAGAAAACATTCAGTACTTC. This gives the protein CASTSLGGQENIQYF.

V is TRBV29-1 and J is TRBJ2-5, with 11 bases that match TRBD2. CDR1 SQVTM and CDR2 ANQGSEA come from the germline V gene. The CDR3 covers 16 residues. V gave up 6 bases and J gave up 4 bases; unmatched junction bases: 13. The CDR3 loop reads CSVNALAGGPRETQYF. Here the CDR3 DNA reads TGCAGCGTCAACGCCTTAGCGGGGGGGCCGAGAGAGACCCAGTACTTC. Looking up the rest from reference TRBV29-1 and TRBJ2-5 gives the full variable domain: SAVISQKPSRDICQRGTSLTIQCQVDSQVTMMFWYRQQPGQSLTLIATANQGSEATYESGFVIDKFPISRPNLTFSTLTVSNMSPEDSSIYLCSVNALAGGPRETQYFGPGTRLLVL.